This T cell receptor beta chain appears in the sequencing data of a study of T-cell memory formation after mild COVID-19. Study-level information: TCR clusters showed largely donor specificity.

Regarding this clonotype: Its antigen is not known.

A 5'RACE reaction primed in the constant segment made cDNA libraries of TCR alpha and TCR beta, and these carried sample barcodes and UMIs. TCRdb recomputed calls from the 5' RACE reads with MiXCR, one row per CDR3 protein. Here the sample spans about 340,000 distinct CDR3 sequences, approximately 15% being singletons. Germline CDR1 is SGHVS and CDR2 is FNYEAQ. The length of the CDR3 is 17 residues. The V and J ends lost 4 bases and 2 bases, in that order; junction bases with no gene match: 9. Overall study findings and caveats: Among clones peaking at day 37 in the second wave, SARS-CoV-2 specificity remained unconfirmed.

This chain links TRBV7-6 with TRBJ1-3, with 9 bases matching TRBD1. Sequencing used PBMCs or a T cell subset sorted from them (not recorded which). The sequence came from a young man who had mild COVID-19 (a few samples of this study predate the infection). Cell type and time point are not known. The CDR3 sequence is CASSSLPGQGAGNTIYF. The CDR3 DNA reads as TGTGCCAGCAGCTCCCTCCCGGGACAGGGAGCTGGAAACACCATATATTTT.